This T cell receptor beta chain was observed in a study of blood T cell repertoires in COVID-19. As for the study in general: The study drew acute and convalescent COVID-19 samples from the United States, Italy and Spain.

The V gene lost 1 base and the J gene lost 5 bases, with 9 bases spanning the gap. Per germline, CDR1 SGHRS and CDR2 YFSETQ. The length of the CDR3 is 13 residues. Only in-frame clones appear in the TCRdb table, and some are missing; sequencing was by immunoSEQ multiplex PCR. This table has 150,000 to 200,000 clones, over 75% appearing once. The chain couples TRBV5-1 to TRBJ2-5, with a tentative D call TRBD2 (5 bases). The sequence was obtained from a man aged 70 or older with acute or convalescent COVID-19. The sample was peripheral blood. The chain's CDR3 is CASSLRPGETQYF. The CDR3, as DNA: TGCGCCAGCAGCTTGAGGCCGGGGGAGACCCAGTACTTC.